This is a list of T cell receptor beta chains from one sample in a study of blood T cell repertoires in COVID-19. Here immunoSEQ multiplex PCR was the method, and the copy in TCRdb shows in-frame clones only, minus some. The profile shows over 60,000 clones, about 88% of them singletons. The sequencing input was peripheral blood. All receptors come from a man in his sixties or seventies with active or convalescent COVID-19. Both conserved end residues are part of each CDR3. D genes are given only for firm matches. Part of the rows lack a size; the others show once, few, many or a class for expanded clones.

cdr3_aa: CASSQVWQYQPQHF
cdr3_nt: TGCGCCAGCAGCCAAGTTTGGCAGTATCAGCCCCAGCATTTT
v_call: TRBV4-1
d_call: -
j_call: TRBJ1-5
clone_size: -

cdr3_aa: CASSRGNEQFF
cdr3_nt: TGTGCCAGCAGCCGAGGGAATGAGCAGTTCTTC
v_call: TRBV6-5
d_call: -
j_call: TRBJ2-1
clone_size: -

cdr3_aa: CASSPITGTLAKNIQYF
cdr3_nt: TGTGCCAGCAGTCCAATAACCGGGACTCTAGCCAAAAACATTCAGTACTTC
v_call: TRBV28
d_call: -
j_call: TRBJ2-4
clone_size: -

cdr3_aa: CASSLSGEIQETQYF
cdr3_nt: TGTGCCAGCAGCCTAAGCGGGGAAATCCAAGAGACCCAGTACTTC
v_call: TRBV5-6
d_call: TRBD2
j_call: TRBJ2-5
clone_size: -

cdr3_aa: CASSAWTSYNEQFF
cdr3_nt: TGCGCCAGCAGTGCTTGGACTAGCTACAATGAGCAGTTCTTC
v_call: TRBV10-1
d_call: TRBD2
j_call: TRBJ2-1
clone_size: once

cdr3_aa: CASSLMGTGGQETQYF
cdr3_nt: TGTGCCAGCAGCTTGATGGGGACAGGGGGCCAAGAGACCCAGTACTTC
v_call: TRBV5-8
d_call: TRBD1
j_call: TRBJ2-5
clone_size: -

cdr3_aa: CASSLEGVIYGYTF
cdr3_nt: TGTGCCAGCAGCTTGGAGGGGGTAATTTATGGCTACACCTTC
v_call: TRBV5-5
d_call: -
j_call: TRBJ1-2
clone_size: many

cdr3_aa: CASSDRSLQETQYF
cdr3_nt: TGTGCCAGCAGTGACAGGAGTCTCCAAGAGACCCAGTACTTC
v_call: TRBV28
d_call: -
j_call: TRBJ2-5
clone_size: -

cdr3_aa: CASSEPRDTQDYF
cdr3_nt: TGTGCCAGCAGTGAACCCCGGGACACCCAAGATTATTTT
v_call: TRBV6-1
d_call: -
j_call: TRBJ1-3
clone_size: -

cdr3_aa: CASSQAARANTEAFF
cdr3_nt: TGTGCCAGCAGCCAAGCTGCCAGGGCGAACACTGAAGCTTTCTTT
v_call: TRBV3-1/TRBV3-2
d_call: -
j_call: TRBJ1-1
clone_size: -

cdr3_aa: CASSSMDRVNYGYTF
cdr3_nt: TGTGCCAGCAGCTCAATGGACAGGGTCAACTATGGCTACACCTTC
v_call: TRBV7-9
d_call: TRBD1
j_call: TRBJ1-2
clone_size: -

cdr3_aa: CASRPTTGGYGYTF
cdr3_nt: TGTGCCAGCAGGCCTACAACAGGGGGGTATGGCTACACCTTC
v_call: TRBV3-1/TRBV3-2
d_call: TRBD1
j_call: TRBJ1-2
clone_size: few

cdr3_aa: CASSLRGSNQPQHF
cdr3_nt: TGTGCCAGTAGTCTCCGGGGGAGCAATCAGCCCCAGCATTTT
v_call: TRBV19
d_call: -
j_call: TRBJ1-5
clone_size: -

cdr3_aa: CAWVLAGAPPEETQYF
cdr3_nt: TGTGCCTGGGTACTAGCGGGGGCACCTCCCGAAGAGACCCAGTACTTC
v_call: TRBV30
d_call: TRBD2
j_call: TRBJ2-5
clone_size: -

cdr3_aa: CAWSVASGNTIYF
cdr3_nt: TGTGCCTGGAGTGTGGCCTCTGGAAACACCATATATTTT
v_call: TRBV30
d_call: -
j_call: TRBJ1-3
clone_size: once

cdr3_aa: CASRRDTVGTDTQYF
cdr3_nt: TGCGCCAGCAGAAGGGACACTGTGGGTACAGATACGCAGTATTTT
v_call: TRBV5-1
d_call: -
j_call: TRBJ2-3
clone_size: -

cdr3_aa: CASSTTGGGEKLFF
cdr3_nt: TGTGCCAGTAGTACGACAGGGGGAGGCGAAAAACTGTTTTTT
v_call: TRBV19
d_call: TRBD1
j_call: TRBJ1-4
clone_size: -

cdr3_aa: CASSSPGGFSNQPQHF
cdr3_nt: TGTGCCAGCAGTTCCCCAGGGGGCTTTAGCAATCAGCCCCAGCATTTT
v_call: TRBV28
d_call: TRBD1
j_call: TRBJ1-5
clone_size: -

cdr3_aa: CATSRGLAGQLPSTDTQYF
cdr3_nt: TGTGCCACCAGCAGAGGGCTAGCGGGTCAATTGCCTAGCACAGATACGCAGTATTTT
v_call: TRBV15
d_call: TRBD2
j_call: TRBJ2-3
clone_size: -

cdr3_aa: CAWLGGRSGNTIYF
cdr3_nt: TGTGCCTGGCTCGGCGGGCGCTCTGGAAACACCATATATTTT
v_call: TRBV30
d_call: -
j_call: TRBJ1-3
clone_size: once

cdr3_aa: CASSPRTKEKLFF
cdr3_nt: TGTGCCAGCTCACCACGGACTAAGGAAAAACTGTTTTTT
v_call: TRBV18
d_call: -
j_call: TRBJ1-4
clone_size: -

cdr3_aa: CASSLASGAEQYF
cdr3_nt: TGTGCCAGCAGCTTGGCTAGCGGGGCTGAGCAGTACTTC
v_call: TRBV5-4
d_call: TRBD2
j_call: TRBJ2-7
clone_size: -

cdr3_aa: CASSFIPSGQGTQYF
cdr3_nt: TGTGCCAGCAGCTTCATCCCTAGCGGTCAAGGGACCCAGTACTTC
v_call: TRBV7-8
d_call: TRBD2
j_call: TRBJ2-5
clone_size: -

cdr3_aa: CASSLTTGDQPQHF
cdr3_nt: TGTGCCAGCAGCCTAACCACAGGGGATCAGCCCCAGCATTTT
v_call: TRBV7-9
d_call: TRBD1
j_call: TRBJ1-5
clone_size: many

cdr3_aa: CAWSGRNEQFF
cdr3_nt: TGTGCCTGGAGTGGTCGTAATGAGCAGTTCTTC
v_call: TRBV30
d_call: -
j_call: TRBJ2-1
clone_size: -

cdr3_aa: CASRLAGGLWYF
cdr3_nt: TGTGCCAGTAGACTAGCGGGAGGCTTATGGTACTTC
v_call: TRBV27
d_call: TRBD2
j_call: TRBJ2-7
clone_size: -

cdr3_aa: CASSIDLDLVHTGELFF
cdr3_nt: TGTGCCAGTAGTATTGATTTGGATCTAGTTCACACCGGGGAGCTGTTTTTT
v_call: TRBV19
d_call: -
j_call: TRBJ2-2
clone_size: -

cdr3_aa: CATQLAGANEQFF
cdr3_nt: TGCGCCACCCAGCTGGCAGGGGCCAATGAGCAGTTCTTC
v_call: TRBV5-1
d_call: -
j_call: TRBJ2-1
clone_size: -

cdr3_aa: CATSATGAPSYGYTF
cdr3_nt: TGTGCCACCAGCGCTACAGGGGCACCAAGCTATGGCTACACCTTC
v_call: TRBV15
d_call: TRBD1
j_call: TRBJ1-2
clone_size: -

cdr3_aa: CASSEERGQPQHF
cdr3_nt: TGTGCCAGCAGTGAAGAGAGGGGGCAGCCCCAGCATTTT
v_call: TRBV6-1
d_call: -
j_call: TRBJ1-5
clone_size: -

cdr3_aa: CASSVGLLSGNTIYF
cdr3_nt: TGTGCCAGTAGCGTGGGACTGCTCTCTGGAAACACCATATATTTT
v_call: TRBV19
d_call: -
j_call: TRBJ1-3
clone_size: once

cdr3_aa: CASSTYRGWFSGRAGQYF
cdr3_nt: TGTGCCAGCAGCACTTACAGGGGTTGGTTTAGCGGGAGGGCCGGGCAGTATTTT
v_call: TRBV21-1
d_call: -
j_call: TRBJ2-3
clone_size: few

cdr3_aa: CASSILAGTHSGNTIYF
cdr3_nt: TGTGCCAGTAGTATATTGGCGGGAACCCACTCTGGAAACACCATATATTTT
v_call: TRBV19
d_call: -
j_call: TRBJ1-3
clone_size: -

cdr3_aa: CASSPGTTNYGYTF
cdr3_nt: TGCGCCAGCAGCCCTGGGACAACCAACTATGGCTACACCTTC
v_call: TRBV5-1
d_call: -
j_call: TRBJ1-2
clone_size: -

cdr3_aa: CASSSTTGTGFYGYTF
cdr3_nt: TGCGCCAGCAGCTCAACGACCGGGACAGGGTTCTATGGCTACACCTTC
v_call: TRBV4-1
d_call: TRBD1
j_call: TRBJ1-2
clone_size: -

cdr3_aa: CASSWGTGRTYEQYF
cdr3_nt: TGTGCCAGCAGCTGGGGGACAGGGCGGACCTACGAGCAGTACTTC
v_call: TRBV5-8
d_call: TRBD1
j_call: TRBJ2-7
clone_size: -

cdr3_aa: CASSPDRADTQYF
cdr3_nt: TGTGCCAGCTCACCAGATAGAGCGGATACGCAGTATTTT
v_call: TRBV18
d_call: -
j_call: TRBJ2-3
clone_size: -

cdr3_aa: CASSSELGQGYGYTF
cdr3_nt: TGTGCCAGCAGCTCAGAGCTGGGGCAGGGGTATGGCTACACCTTC
v_call: TRBV7-2
d_call: -
j_call: TRBJ1-2
clone_size: -

cdr3_aa: CASAASGITEEEQFF
cdr3_nt: TGTGCCAGTGCGGCTAGCGGAATAACTGAAGAAGAGCAGTTCTTC
v_call: TRBV7-3
d_call: TRBD2
j_call: TRBJ2-1
clone_size: -

cdr3_aa: CASSPRAPPPGTSNEQFF
cdr3_nt: TGTGCCAGCTCACCACGTGCACCGCCTCCGGGGACTTCCAATGAGCAGTTCTTC
v_call: TRBV18
d_call: -
j_call: TRBJ2-1
clone_size: -

cdr3_aa: CASSLVAGQNNEQFF
cdr3_nt: TGTGCCAGCAGCTTAGTGGCAGGGCAGAACAATGAGCAGTTCTTC
v_call: TRBV7-6
d_call: -
j_call: TRBJ2-1
clone_size: few

cdr3_aa: CASSPGRGPNSPRTF
cdr3_nt: TGTGCCAGCAGCCCGGGAAGGGGGCCGAACTCCCCCCGCACCTTC
v_call: TRBV7-2
d_call: TRBD1
j_call: TRBJ1-2
clone_size: -

cdr3_aa: CVVRGRDQPQHF
cdr3_nt: TGTGTCGTCAGGGGGAGAGATCAGCCCCAGCATTTT
v_call: TRBV28
d_call: TRBD1
j_call: TRBJ1-5
clone_size: -

cdr3_aa: CASSVDPSETYEQYF
cdr3_nt: TGTGCCAGCAGCGTGGATCCTAGCGAAACCTACGAGCAGTACTTC
v_call: TRBV9
d_call: -
j_call: TRBJ2-7
clone_size: once

cdr3_aa: CASSPSGAPYNSPLHF
cdr3_nt: TGTGCCAGCAGCCCCTCAGGGGCCCCATATAATTCACCCCTCCACTTT
v_call: TRBV28
d_call: -
j_call: TRBJ1-6
clone_size: -

cdr3_aa: CASSLDRDYGYTF
cdr3_nt: TGTGCCAGCAGTCTAGACAGGGACTATGGCTACACCTTC
v_call: TRBV27
d_call: TRBD1
j_call: TRBJ1-2
clone_size: -

cdr3_aa: CASSLDRGTEAFF
cdr3_nt: TGTGCCAGCAGCTTGGACAGGGGAACTGAAGCTTTCTTT
v_call: TRBV5-4
d_call: TRBD1
j_call: TRBJ1-1
clone_size: -

cdr3_aa: CASSTGQAGPYEQYF
cdr3_nt: TGTGCCAGCAGCACTGGACAGGCCGGCCCCTACGAGCAGTACTTC
v_call: TRBV7-9
d_call: TRBD1
j_call: TRBJ2-7
clone_size: -

cdr3_aa: CASSPLPHGGGNEQYF
cdr3_nt: TGTGCCAGCAGCCCGTTACCCCACGGGGGTGGGAACGAGCAGTACTTC
v_call: TRBV14
d_call: -
j_call: TRBJ2-7
clone_size: -

cdr3_aa: CASSLYEQYF
cdr3_nt: TGTGCCAGCAGCCTTTACGAGCAGTACTTC
v_call: TRBV6-5
d_call: -
j_call: TRBJ2-7
clone_size: -

cdr3_aa: CASSLEGAYGYTF
cdr3_nt: TGTGCCAGCAGCTTAGAAGGGGCATATGGCTACACCTTC
v_call: TRBV7-9
d_call: -
j_call: TRBJ1-2
clone_size: once

cdr3_aa: CASSLQGAAYNEQFF
cdr3_nt: TGCGCCAGCAGCCTACAGGGGGCGGCCTACAATGAGCAGTTCTTC
v_call: TRBV5-1
d_call: TRBD1
j_call: TRBJ2-1
clone_size: -

cdr3_aa: CASSEWEPGTGSGNEQFF
cdr3_nt: TGTGCCAGCAGTGAATGGGAACCCGGGACAGGGAGTGGCAATGAGCAGTTCTTC
v_call: TRBV6-1
d_call: TRBD1
j_call: TRBJ2-1
clone_size: -

cdr3_aa: CASSWGQGIDEQYF
cdr3_nt: TGTGCCAGCTCATGGGGACAGGGAATCGACGAGCAGTACTTC
v_call: TRBV18
d_call: TRBD1
j_call: TRBJ2-7
clone_size: -

cdr3_aa: CASSPRLAGVNTGELFF
cdr3_nt: TGTGCCAGCAGCCCACGACTAGCGGGGGTTAACACCGGGGAGCTGTTTTTT
v_call: TRBV7-2
d_call: TRBD2
j_call: TRBJ2-2
clone_size: -

cdr3_aa: CASSLGGNTIYF
cdr3_nt: TGTGCCAGCAGCTTGGGCGGAAACACCATATATTTT
v_call: TRBV11-2
d_call: -
j_call: TRBJ1-3
clone_size: -

cdr3_aa: CASSLVLRGSEQYF
cdr3_nt: TGTGCCAGCAGTTTAGTTCTACGGGGAAGCGAGCAGTACTTC
v_call: TRBV27
d_call: -
j_call: TRBJ2-7
clone_size: -

cdr3_aa: CASVGQGAAYGYTF
cdr3_nt: TGCGCCAGCGTGGGGCAGGGGGCGGCCTATGGCTACACCTTC
v_call: TRBV10-2
d_call: TRBD1
j_call: TRBJ1-2
clone_size: -